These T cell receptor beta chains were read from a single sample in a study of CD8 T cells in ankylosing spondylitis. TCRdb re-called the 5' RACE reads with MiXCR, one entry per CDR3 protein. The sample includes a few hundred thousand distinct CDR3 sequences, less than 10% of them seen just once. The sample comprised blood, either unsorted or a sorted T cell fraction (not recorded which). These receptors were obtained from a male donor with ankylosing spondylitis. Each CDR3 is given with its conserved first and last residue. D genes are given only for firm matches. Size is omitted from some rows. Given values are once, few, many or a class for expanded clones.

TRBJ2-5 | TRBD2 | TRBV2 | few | CASSLRTSGRLHETQYF | TGTGCCAGCAGTCTCCGGACTAGCGGGAGGCTGCACGAGACCCAGTACTTC
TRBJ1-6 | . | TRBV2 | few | CASLGRAQFEALHF | TGTGCCAGCCTTGGGAGGGCCCAATTTGAGGCCCTCCACTTT
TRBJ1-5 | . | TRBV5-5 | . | CASSFGVSNQPQHF | TGTGCCAGCAGCTTTGGGGTAAGCAATCAGCCCCAGCATTTT
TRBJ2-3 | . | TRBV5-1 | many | CASSLEPGSRDTDTQYF | TGCGCCAGCAGCTTGGAGCCTGGAAGCCGGGACACAGATACGCAGTATTTT
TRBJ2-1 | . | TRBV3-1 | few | CASSQPLSSYNEQFF | TGTGCCAGCAGCCAACCGCTTAGCTCCTACAATGAGCAGTTCTTC
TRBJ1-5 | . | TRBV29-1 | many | CSAQVAGDQPQHF | TGCAGCGCCCAGGTGGCAGGGGATCAGCCCCAGCATTTT
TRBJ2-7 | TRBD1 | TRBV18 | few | CASSQRDRGYEQYF | TGTGCCAGCTCACAACGGGACAGGGGTTACGAGCAGTACTTC
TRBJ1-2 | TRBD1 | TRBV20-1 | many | CSARDRGRVGYTF | TGCAGTGCTAGGGACAGGGGGCGCGTCGGCTACACCTTC
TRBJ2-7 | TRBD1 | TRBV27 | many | CASSSHGTGFAEQYF | TGTGCCAGCAGCAGTCACGGGACAGGGTTTGCGGAGCAGTACTTC
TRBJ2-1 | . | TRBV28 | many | CASSERTTYNEQFF | TGTGCCAGCAGCGAAAGGACAACATACAATGAGCAGTTCTTC
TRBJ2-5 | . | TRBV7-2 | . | CASSPLPTQYF | TGTGCCAGCAGCCCCCTCCCTACCCAGTACTTC
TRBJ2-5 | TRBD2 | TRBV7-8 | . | CASSWSGGVTQYF | TGTGCCAGCAGCTGGAGCGGGGGGGTTACCCAGTACTTC
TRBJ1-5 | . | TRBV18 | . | CASSSQGIGSNQPQHF | TGTGCCAGCTCATCACAGGGTATAGGGAGCAATCAGCCCCAGCATTTT
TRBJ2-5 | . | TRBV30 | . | CAWSPPGQRRETQYF | TGTGCCTGGAGCCCTCCCGGACAGCGGAGGGAGACCCAGTACTTC
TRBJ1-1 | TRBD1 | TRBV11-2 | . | CASSLWGQGGGAFF | TGTGCCAGCAGCTTATGGGGCCAGGGGGGAGGCGCTTTCTTT
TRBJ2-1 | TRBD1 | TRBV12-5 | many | CATGDRSYNEQFF | TGTGCTACTGGGGACAGGTCCTACAATGAGCAGTTCTTC
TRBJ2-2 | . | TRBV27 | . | CASSGAGTGELFF | TGTGCCAGCTCGGGAGCGGGCACCGGGGAGCTGTTTTTT